This TCR beta chain was obtained from a study of cytomegalovirus exposure and HLA in healthy donors. The CDR3 runs 16 residues. With 0 bases clipped from V and 0 bases from J, the junction kept 4 bases outside the gene matches. Germline loops: CDR1 SGHRS, CDR2 YFSETQ. The PCR had 60 Vbeta and 13 Jbeta primers. The assay was immunoSEQ multiplex PCR, and TCRdb's table has in-frame clones only and misses some. The table shows approximately 170,000 clones, with around 68% occurring only once. The chain combines TRBV5-1 with TRBJ2-3; TRBD2 agrees at 7 bases. The sequencing sample was made of PBMCs. The sequence was collected from a man in his forties or fifties in good health and CMV-seronegative. As DNA, the CDR3 is TGCGCCAGCAGCTTGGCCCTACTAGCGAGCACAGATACGCAGTATTTT. Translating it yields CASSLALLASTDTQYF.